Shown below are 19 T cell receptor beta chains from a single sample sequenced in a study of T cells in localized non-small cell lung cancer. Using immunoSEQ multiplex PCR, the repertoire was profiled, and TCRdb retains in-frame clones only, with some absent. The sample includes 25,000 or so clones, roughly 89% of them seen just once. Here the sequenced sample was peripheral blood, taken before any cancer treatment. These TCRs come from a male donor aged 60 or over with stage I lung adenocarcinoma.

V and J are TRBV7-9 and TRBJ2-3; D not certain. Trimming cost V 5 bases and J 5 bases, with 14 bases left between them. Germline loops: CDR1 SEHNR, CDR2 FQNEAQ (reference sequence). The CDR3 is 14 residues long. The CDR3 spells CASSHVWGGDTQYF. The CDR3 DNA follows: TGTGCCAGCAGCCACGTGTGGGGTGGAGATACGCAGTATTTT.

V is TRBV14 and J is TRBJ1-6, with unresolved D. V lost 5 bases and J 8 bases, leaving 10 bases between the germline ends. In germline, CDR1 is SGHDN, CDR2 FVKESK. CDR3 length: 13 amino acids. The CDR3: CASSAINYSPLHF. DNA for the CDR3: TGTGCCAGCAGCGCAATTAATTATTCACCCCTCCACTTT. The full variable domain, in which reference TRBV14 and TRBJ1-6 provide the parts outside the CDR3, is EAGVTQFPSHSVIEKGQTVTLRCDPISGHDNLYWYRRVMGKEIKFLLHFVKESKQDESGMPNNRFLAERTGGTYSTLKVQPAELEDSGVYFCASSAINYSPLHFGNGTRLTVT.

The V call is TRBV7-9, the J call TRBJ2-1; the D gene is possibly TRBD1 (5 bases). CDR1 and CDR2 from the germline V gene are SEHNR and FQNEAQ (reference sequence). This CDR3 comprises 12 residues. V was cut by 4 bases and J by 8 bases, with 9 bases left in between. The CDR3 loop reads CASSSTVDEQFF. The CDR3 coding sequence is TGTGCCAGCAGCTCGACAGTGGATGAGCAGTTCTTC.

The V gene is TRBV6-5, the J gene TRBJ2-7; D is undetermined. Germline CDR1 is MNHEY and CDR2 is SVGAGI. Deletions cut 4 bases from V and 3 bases from J, with 7 bases between. The CDR3 spans 12 residues. CDR3 nucleotides: TGTGCCAGCAGTTTACTCCTCTACGAGCAGTACTTC. Its protein is CASSLLLYEQYF.

The rearrangement joins TRBV4-2 to TRBJ2-7; no firm D call. This CDR3 is built from 14 residues. Trimming pared 0 bases from V and 4 bases from J, leaving 10 bases between. Germline CDR1 reads LGHNA; CDR2 reads YNFKEQ. CDR3 loop: CASSQDGIGYEQYF. The CDR3, as DNA: TGTGCCAGCAGCCAAGATGGTATCGGTTACGAGCAGTACTTC.

The gene calls are TRBV5-1 and TRBJ1-1; D perhaps matches TRBD1 (5 bases). V lost 2 bases, J lost 1 base, and 9 bases lay in between. CDR1 and CDR2 (germline): SGHRS, YFSETQ. This CDR3 has 14 residues. The CDR3 DNA reads as TGCGCCAGCAGCTTCGGGGGTACGAACACTGAAGCTTTCTTT. It encodes CASSFGGTNTEAFF.

J is TRBJ1-2 and V is TRBV2, with TRBD1 matching over 9 bases. Germline V lookup: CDR1 SNHLY, CDR2 FYNNEI. This CDR3 comprises 13 residues. After removal of 10 bases from V and 5 bases from J, the junction contained 8 bases not matched to a gene. The DNA of the CDR3 is TGTGCCACACAGGGGGCGCAAAGGTATGGCTACACCTTC. Protein sequence: CATQGAQRYGYTF.

V and J are TRBV10-3 and TRBJ1-3; 11 bases line up with TRBD1. Germline assignment: CDR1 ENHRY and CDR2 SYGVKD. Losses at the gene ends were 10 bases for V and 5 bases for J; bases not matched to a gene: 7. The CDR3 contains 14 residues. CDR3 sequence (DNA): TGTGCCACCCGGACAGGGGGCGAGCGAAACACCATATATTTT. This encodes CATRTGGERNTIYF.

This clone was recorded only once. The chain carries TRBV9 and TRBJ2-2; the match to TRBD2 covers 11 bases. The J segment lost 4 bases and the V segment lost 1 base, leaving 6 bases of the junction unmatched. Germline lookup yields CDR1 SGDLS and CDR2 YYNGEE. This CDR3 has 17 amino acids. CDR3 region: CASSVLAGGRITGELFF. The DNA of the CDR3 is TGTGCCAGCAGCGTACTAGCGGGGGGCCGCATCACCGGGGAGCTGTTTTTT.

In this sample, this clone turned up once. The J gene is TRBJ2-5, the V gene TRBV15; 11 bases are a match to TRBD2. The DNA end is more similar to TRBJ2-7, so the J call may be wrong. The germline gives CDR1 LNHNV, CDR2 YYDKDF (reference sequence). The CDR3 extends over 14 amino acids. The CDR3 coding sequence is TGTGCCACCAAAGTAGCGGGGGGGAACTACGAGCAGTACTTC. Protein sequence: CATKVAGGNYEQYF.

The V call is TRBV2, the J call TRBJ1-5, with D perhaps TRBD1 (5 bases). This CDR3 is built from 14 residues. The V and J ends lost 6 bases and 2 bases respectively, with 11 bases between them. Per the germline V gene, CDR1 is SNHLY and CDR2 is FYNNEI. The CDR3 reads CASSREWGNQPQHF. CDR3 nucleotide sequence: TGTGCCAGCAGCAGGGAGTGGGGCAATCAGCCCCAGCATTTT.

The genes are TRBV7-9 and TRBJ2-7, with D perhaps assigned TRBD1 or TRBD2 (5 bases each). Deletions cut 2 bases from V and 5 bases from J, with 16 bases between. Germline CDR1 and CDR2: SEHNR and FQNEAQ (reference sequence). The CDR3 has 15 residues. The CDR3 DNA reads as TGTGCCAGCAGCTTAAGCGGACAAGGGCAAAACGAGCAGTACTTC. Protein product: CASSLSGQGQNEQYF.

This chain links TRBV5-4 with TRBJ2-5, with 10 positions matching TRBD2. After removal of 3 bases from V and 5 bases from J, the junction contained 7 bases not matched to a gene. CDR1 is SGHNT, CDR2 YYREEE, per germline (reference sequence). The CDR3 has 15 residues. CDR3 in amino acids: CASSYTSGVWETQYF. CDR3 bases: TGTGCCAGCAGCTATACTAGCGGGGTCTGGGAGACCCAGTACTTC.

This chain uses TRBV6-4 with TRBJ2-5; a weak D match, TRBD1 (6 bases). There are 11 residues in the CDR3. V was cut by 11 bases and J by 4 bases, with 11 bases left in between. Looked up from germline, CDR1 is MRHNA and CDR2 is SNTAGT. The CDR3, as DNA: TGTGCCGATGGACAGAGAGAGACCCAGTACTTC. Encoded protein: CADGQRETQYF.

The chain uses TRBV6-6 and TRBJ2-3, with D perhaps TRBD2 (5 bases). This CDR3 has 12 amino acids. The V end was cut by 5 bases, the J end by 5 bases, with 8 bases between. The germline V gene encodes CDR1 MNHNY and CDR2 SVGAGI (reference sequence). The CDR3 protein is CASSPSGDTQYF. CDR3 bases: TGTGCCAGCAGTCCGAGCGGAGATACGCAGTATTTT.

CDR3 nucleotides: TGTGCCAGCAGCTATACCCCAGGGGAATCACCCCTCCACTTT. Translated, it gives CASSYTPGESPLHF. This sequence joins TRBV5-5 and TRBJ1-6; D might be TRBD1 (6 bases). The CDR3 spans 14 residues. The germline V gene has CDR1 SGHKS and CDR2 YYEKEE (reference sequence). The V gene lost 3 bases and the J gene lost 10 bases, with 14 bases spanning the gap.

This chain joins TRBV2 and TRBJ1-4; the D gene is possibly TRBD1 (5 bases). Trimming pared 7 bases from V and 7 bases from J, leaving 16 bases between. The CDR3 runs to 14 residues. CDR1 and CDR2 from the germline V gene are SNHLY and FYNNEI. The CDR3 loop reads CASKWGGLGEKLFF. The CDR3 DNA follows: TGTGCCAGCAAGTGGGGGGGTTTAGGTGAAAAACTGTTTTTT. The full variable domain, in which reference TRBV2 and TRBJ1-4 provide the parts outside the CDR3, is EPEVTQTPSHQVTQMGQEVILRCVPISNHLYFYWYRQILGQKVEFLVSFYNNEISEKSEIFDDQFSVERPDGSNFTLKIRSTKLEDSAMYFCASKWGGLGEKLFFGSGTQLSVL.

The chain uses TRBV2 and TRBJ2-2; 8 nucleotides align to TRBD2. CDR1 and CDR2 (germline): SNHLY, FYNNEI. V gave up 7 bases and J gave up 5 bases; unmatched junction bases: 6. This CDR3 is 14 amino acids long. This CDR3 is CASNERGRTGELFF. The CDR3 bases are TGTGCCAGCAACGAGCGGGGGAGGACCGGGGAGCTGTTTTTT.

The chain has TRBV6-4 and TRBJ1-1; D unclear. Germline values: CDR1 MRHNA, CDR2 SNTAGT. The ends were cut back, 6 bases at V and 3 bases at J, with 14 bases in the middle. The CDR3 extends over 14 amino acids. CDR3 sequence: CASRAGRWDTEAFF. CDR3 nucleotide sequence: TGTGCCAGCAGAGCCGGACGGTGGGACACTGAAGCTTTCTTT.